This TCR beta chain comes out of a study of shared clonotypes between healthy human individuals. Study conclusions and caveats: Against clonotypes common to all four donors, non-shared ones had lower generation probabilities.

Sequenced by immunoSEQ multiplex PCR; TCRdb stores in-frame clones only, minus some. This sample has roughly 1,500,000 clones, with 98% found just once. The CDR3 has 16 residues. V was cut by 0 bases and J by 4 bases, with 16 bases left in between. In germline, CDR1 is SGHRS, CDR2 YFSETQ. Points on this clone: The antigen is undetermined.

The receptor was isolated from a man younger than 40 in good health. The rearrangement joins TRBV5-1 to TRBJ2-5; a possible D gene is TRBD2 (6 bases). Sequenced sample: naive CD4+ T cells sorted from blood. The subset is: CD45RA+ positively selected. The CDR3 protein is CASSLVSGASSETQYF. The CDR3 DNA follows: TGCGCCAGCAGCTTGGTTAGCGGAGCCTCCTCAGAGACCCAGTACTTC.